The rows below give T cell receptor beta chains drawn from one sample of a study of T cell repertoires in aging, cancer and after chemotherapy. TCRdb reanalysed the multiplex PCR reads using MiXCR and keeps one entry per CDR3 protein. The profile shows 6,000 to 8,500 distinct CDR3 sequences, approximately 31% of them singletons. Sequencing was done on a sample of blood. These receptors all come from a human donor with a blood cancer. Both conserved end residues are part of each CDR3. D genes are given only for firm matches. Clone size, where shown, is once, few, many, or a class for clones that have expanded.

abundance: medium-sized; j_gene: TRBJ2-7; v_gene: TRBV19; d_gene: TRBD2; CDR3nt: TGTGCCAGTAGTATAGTAGCGGGGTACGAGCAGTACTTC; CDR3aa: CASSIVAGYEQYF
abundance: -; j_gene: TRBJ1-1; v_gene: TRBV5-4; d_gene: -; CDR3nt: TGTGCCACCAAGAGTTGGGGGGCACCTAACACTGAAGCTTTCTTT; CDR3aa: CATKSWGAPNTEAFF
abundance: once; j_gene: TRBJ2-1; v_gene: TRBV18; d_gene: -; CDR3nt: TGTGCCAGCTCAGCACTTGGCGACGGTACTTTGGAGCAGTTCTTC; CDR3aa: CASSALGDGTLEQFF
abundance: -; j_gene: TRBJ1-6; v_gene: TRBV7-9; d_gene: TRBD1; CDR3nt: TGTGCCAGCAGCTTAAACAGGGGAAGGGATTCACCCCTCCACTTT; CDR3aa: CASSLNRGRDSPLHF
abundance: few; j_gene: TRBJ2-3; v_gene: TRBV6-2/TRBV6-3; d_gene: -; CDR3nt: TGTGCCAGCAGTTACCCAGCTAGCACAGATACGCAGTATTTT; CDR3aa: CASSYPASTDTQYF
abundance: -; j_gene: TRBJ2-7; v_gene: TRBV4-2; d_gene: TRBD2; CDR3nt: TGTGCCAGCAGCCAGGACCACGGGGGGAAGGGCGAGCAGTACTTC; CDR3aa: CASSQDHGGKGEQYF
abundance: -; j_gene: TRBJ2-7; v_gene: TRBV6-2/TRBV6-3; d_gene: -; CDR3nt: TGTGCCAGCAGTTACGACCTCCCCGGACACTCCTACGAGCAGTACTTC; CDR3aa: CASSYDLPGHSYEQYF
abundance: medium-sized; j_gene: TRBJ2-2; v_gene: TRBV6-5; d_gene: -; CDR3nt: TGTGCCAGCAGTCCCTCTAGCCTCCGGGGCACCGGGGAGCTGTTTTTT; CDR3aa: CASSPSSLRGTGELFF
abundance: -; j_gene: TRBJ1-2; v_gene: TRBV12-3/TRBV12-4; d_gene: TRBD1; CDR3nt: TGTGCCAGCAGTCCGGGGACAGGGCTTATCTATGGCTACACCTTC; CDR3aa: CASSPGTGLIYGYTF
abundance: medium-sized; j_gene: TRBJ2-1; v_gene: TRBV18; d_gene: -; CDR3nt: TGTGCCAGCTCACCTAGGCTAGGCAATGAGCAGTTCTTC; CDR3aa: CASSPRLGNEQFF
abundance: few; j_gene: TRBJ2-7; v_gene: TRBV13; d_gene: TRBD1; CDR3nt: TGTGCCAGCAGCCCGGGGGACAGGGATCGCTACGAGCAGTACTTC; CDR3aa: CASSPGDRDRYEQYF
abundance: -; j_gene: TRBJ2-1; v_gene: TRBV19; d_gene: TRBD2; CDR3nt: TGTGCCAGTGGATCTAGCGGGGGGGCCGATGAGCAGTTCTTC; CDR3aa: CASGSSGGADEQFF
abundance: medium-sized; j_gene: TRBJ2-5; v_gene: TRBV15; d_gene: TRBD2; CDR3nt: TGTGCCACCAGCAGCGGGACTAGCGGGGGCCAGGAGACCCAGTACTTC; CDR3aa: CATSSGTSGGQETQYF
abundance: -; j_gene: TRBJ2-1; v_gene: TRBV19; d_gene: -; CDR3nt: TGTGCCAGCAGCCAAGGGTCCGCGGGGGCTGTCGTTTACAATGAGCAGTTCTTC; CDR3aa: CASSQGSAGAVVYNEQFF
abundance: -; j_gene: TRBJ1-5; v_gene: TRBV5-6; d_gene: -; CDR3nt: TGTGCCAGCAGCTTGGAAGGGCGGCAGAATCAGCCCCAGCATTTT; CDR3aa: CASSLEGRQNQPQHF
abundance: -; j_gene: TRBJ1-2; v_gene: TRBV15; d_gene: -; CDR3nt: TGTGCCACCAGCAACGATCCAGGGGTCTACCGCTATGGCTACACCTTC; CDR3aa: CATSNDPGVYRYGYTF
abundance: few; j_gene: TRBJ2-5; v_gene: TRBV10-3; d_gene: -; CDR3nt: TGTGCCATCAGTGAGTCGATAGTGAGAGCCCCTCGGGAGACCCAGTACTTC; CDR3aa: CAISESIVRAPRETQYF
abundance: medium-sized; j_gene: TRBJ2-3; v_gene: TRBV6-1; d_gene: TRBD1; CDR3nt: TGTGCCAGCAGTGAGGGACAGGGCGCAGATACGCAGTATTTT; CDR3aa: CASSEGQGADTQYF
abundance: -; j_gene: TRBJ2-3; v_gene: TRBV10-3; d_gene: -; CDR3nt: TGTGCCATCAGTCGGGACCCTGGGGCCACAGATACGCAGTATTTT; CDR3aa: CAISRDPGATDTQYF
abundance: medium-sized; j_gene: TRBJ1-2; v_gene: TRBV30; d_gene: -; CDR3nt: TGTGCCTGGAGTGCAGGGATAATTCAGGGCTATGGCTACACCTTC; CDR3aa: CAWSAGIIQGYGYTF
abundance: -; j_gene: TRBJ2-5; v_gene: TRBV20-1; d_gene: TRBD2; CDR3nt: TGCAGTGCTAGAGTCGTGGGACTAGCGGGGGGGCCTAAAGAGACCCAGTACTTC; CDR3aa: CSARVVGLAGGPKETQYF
abundance: few; j_gene: TRBJ1-3; v_gene: TRBV13; d_gene: -; CDR3nt: TGTGCCAGCAGCTTAGAACGGCTCAGCTCTGGAAACACCATATATTTT; CDR3aa: CASSLERLSSGNTIYF
abundance: medium-sized; j_gene: TRBJ2-1; v_gene: TRBV5-4; d_gene: TRBD2; CDR3nt: TGTGCCAGCAGCTACGGGACTAGCGGGGGAAATGAGCAGTTCTTC; CDR3aa: CASSYGTSGGNEQFF
abundance: -; j_gene: TRBJ1-1; v_gene: TRBV12-3/TRBV12-4; d_gene: -; CDR3nt: TGTGCCAGCAGTTTAAGGCAGCCGATGAACACTGAAGCTTTCTTT; CDR3aa: CASSLRQPMNTEAFF
abundance: few; j_gene: TRBJ2-4; v_gene: TRBV11-3; d_gene: TRBD2; CDR3nt: TGTGCCAGCAGCCAACGGACTAGCGGGGGGCGGCACATTCAGTACTTC; CDR3aa: CASSQRTSGGRHIQYF
abundance: -; j_gene: TRBJ2-1; v_gene: TRBV20-1; d_gene: -; CDR3nt: TGCAGTGCTGTCTTGGGCGAGCAGTTCTTC; CDR3aa: CSAVLGEQFF
abundance: -; j_gene: TRBJ1-3; v_gene: TRBV6-6; d_gene: -; CDR3nt: TGTGCCAGCCCTCCCTTTGGAAACACCATATATTTT; CDR3aa: CASPPFGNTIYF
abundance: few; j_gene: TRBJ2-2; v_gene: TRBV4-2; d_gene: -; CDR3nt: TGTGCCAGCAGCCAAGAATGGAGGGCTGTGGGTACCGGGGAGCTGTTTTTT; CDR3aa: CASSQEWRAVGTGELFF
abundance: few; j_gene: TRBJ1-1; v_gene: TRBV6-4; d_gene: -; CDR3nt: TGTGCCAGCAGTGAGAATGGGCAGAACACTGAAGCTTTCTTT; CDR3aa: CASSENGQNTEAFF
abundance: -; j_gene: TRBJ2-1; v_gene: TRBV11-3; d_gene: TRBD2; CDR3nt: TGTGCCAGCAGCTTCGGGAGCGGGGGTAATGAGCAGTTCTTC; CDR3aa: CASSFGSGGNEQFF
abundance: -; j_gene: TRBJ1-3; v_gene: TRBV5-1; d_gene: -; CDR3nt: TGCGCCAGCAGCCAGGGTACCTCTGGAAACACCATATATTTT; CDR3aa: CASSQGTSGNTIYF
abundance: few; j_gene: TRBJ2-1; v_gene: TRBV14; d_gene: -; CDR3nt: TGTGCCAGCAGCCGAAAAAATGAGCAGTTCTTC; CDR3aa: CASSRKNEQFF
abundance: few; j_gene: TRBJ2-1; v_gene: TRBV20-1; d_gene: -; CDR3nt: TGCAGTGCCTTCGACAAGGCGGGGGCATACAATGAGCAGTTCTTC; CDR3aa: CSAFDKAGAYNEQFF
abundance: few; j_gene: TRBJ2-7; v_gene: TRBV5-1; d_gene: -; CDR3nt: TGCGCCAGCAGCTTGGAGTACAGTTCCTACGAGCAGTACTTC; CDR3aa: CASSLEYSSYEQYF
abundance: medium-sized; j_gene: TRBJ2-7; v_gene: TRBV7-9; d_gene: TRBD1; CDR3nt: TGTGCCAGCAGCCCGACAGGGGTTACCGAGCAGTACTTC; CDR3aa: CASSPTGVTEQYF
abundance: few; j_gene: TRBJ1-1; v_gene: TRBV18; d_gene: -; CDR3nt: TGTGCCAGCTCACCAGACAAGAACACTGAAGCTTTCTTT; CDR3aa: CASSPDKNTEAFF
abundance: few; j_gene: TRBJ1-2; v_gene: TRBV12-3/TRBV12-4; d_gene: TRBD1; CDR3nt: TGTGCCAGCAGTTTAGCGGGGACAGCGCCTTATGGCTACACCTTC; CDR3aa: CASSLAGTAPYGYTF
abundance: medium-sized; j_gene: TRBJ2-7; v_gene: TRBV29-1; d_gene: TRBD1; CDR3nt: TGCAGCGCCGGGACAGGCAGCTACGAGCAGTACTTC; CDR3aa: CSAGTGSYEQYF
abundance: -; j_gene: TRBJ2-7; v_gene: TRBV6-1; d_gene: TRBD1; CDR3nt: TGTGCCATCAGTGATCCGGGACAGAGCCTAAAATACGAGCAGTACTTC; CDR3aa: CAISDPGQSLKYEQYF
abundance: few; j_gene: TRBJ2-7; v_gene: TRBV6-2/TRBV6-3; d_gene: TRBD2; CDR3nt: TGTGCCAGCAGTTACGGGACTAGCTCCTACGAGCAGTACTTC; CDR3aa: CASSYGTSSYEQYF
abundance: few; j_gene: TRBJ1-3; v_gene: TRBV5-4; d_gene: -; CDR3nt: TGTGCCAGCAGCTTGGACCAGGGTACCAACACCATATATTTT; CDR3aa: CASSLDQGTNTIYF
abundance: -; j_gene: TRBJ2-2; v_gene: TRBV6-4; d_gene: -; CDR3nt: TGTGCCAGCAGTCCCACCCTGACAGTCGCCGGGGAGCTGTTTTTT; CDR3aa: CASSPTLTVAGELFF
abundance: -; j_gene: TRBJ2-3; v_gene: TRBV5-1; d_gene: -; CDR3nt: TGCGCCAGCAAGATTAAGAGCACAGATACGCAGTATTTT; CDR3aa: CASKIKSTDTQYF
abundance: medium-sized; j_gene: TRBJ2-2; v_gene: TRBV7-9; d_gene: TRBD2; CDR3nt: TGTGCCAGCAGCTTAAGCGGGGGAATCGCCGGGGAGCTGTTTTTT; CDR3aa: CASSLSGGIAGELFF
abundance: once; j_gene: TRBJ2-5; v_gene: TRBV5-3; d_gene: TRBD2; CDR3nt: TGTGCCAGCAGCTTCGGGAGCGGGGGGGCGGAGACCCAGTACTTC; CDR3aa: CASSFGSGGAETQYF
abundance: medium-sized; j_gene: TRBJ2-2; v_gene: TRBV18; d_gene: TRBD1; CDR3nt: TGTGCCAGCTCACCATGGGACAGGAGATCTTCGAACACCGGGGAGCTGTTTTTT; CDR3aa: CASSPWDRRSSNTGELFF
abundance: medium-sized; j_gene: TRBJ2-1; v_gene: TRBV11-3; d_gene: -; CDR3nt: TGTGTCAGCAGCTTAGAACGGGGGACCTCCCACAATGAGCAGTTCTTC; CDR3aa: CVSSLERGTSHNEQFF
abundance: -; j_gene: TRBJ1-2; v_gene: TRBV7-2; d_gene: -; CDR3nt: TGTGCCAGTTCGGGACTGCGGAATGGCTACACCTTC; CDR3aa: CASSGLRNGYTF